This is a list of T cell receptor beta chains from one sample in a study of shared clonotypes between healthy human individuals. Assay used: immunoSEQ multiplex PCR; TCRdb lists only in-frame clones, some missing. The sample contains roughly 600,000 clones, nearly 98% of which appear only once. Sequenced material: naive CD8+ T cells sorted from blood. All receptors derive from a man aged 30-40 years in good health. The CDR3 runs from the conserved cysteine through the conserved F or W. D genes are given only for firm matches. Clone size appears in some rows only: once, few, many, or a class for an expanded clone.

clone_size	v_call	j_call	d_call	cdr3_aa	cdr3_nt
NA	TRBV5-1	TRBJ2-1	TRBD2	CASKTGLVFYEQFF	TGCGCCAGCAAAACGGGACTAGTGTTCTATGAGCAGTTCTTC
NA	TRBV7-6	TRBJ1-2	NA	CASSLGTADGVSQYYGYTF	TGTGCCAGCAGCTTAGGGACCGCGGACGGAGTCTCTCAATATTATGGCTACACCTTC
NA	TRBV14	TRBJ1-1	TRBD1	CASSQLESGGLGAFF	TGTGCCAGCAGCCAGCTCGAGTCAGGGGGTCTAGGAGCTTTCTTT
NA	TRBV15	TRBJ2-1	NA	CATSRASANEQFF	TGTGCCACCAGCAGAGCCTCGGCGAATGAGCAGTTCTTC
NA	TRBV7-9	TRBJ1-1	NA	CASSLTKTEAFF	TGTGCCAGCAGCTTAACGAAAACCGAAGCTTTCTTT
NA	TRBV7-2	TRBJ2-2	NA	CAIMTIRGTGELFF	TGTGCCATCATGACAATCCGGGGAACCGGGGAGCTGTTTTTT
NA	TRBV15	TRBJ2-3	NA	CATSSGDLVSTDTQYF	TGTGCCACCAGCTCAGGGGACCTCGTTAGCACAGATACGCAGTATTTT
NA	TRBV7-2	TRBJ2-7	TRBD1	CASSFRQGSSYEQYF	TGTGCCAGCAGCTTCCGACAGGGGAGCTCCTACGAGCAGTACTTC
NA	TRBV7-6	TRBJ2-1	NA	CASSSGIYNEQFF	TGTGCCAGCAGTTCAGGGATCTACAATGAGCAGTTCTTC
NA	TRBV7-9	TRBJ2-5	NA	CATGTGAETQYF	TGTGCCACGGGTACGGGGGCAGAGACCCAGTACTTC
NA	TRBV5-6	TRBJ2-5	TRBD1	CASSQQGALGETQYF	TGTGCCAGCAGCCAACAGGGGGCGCTTGGGGAGACCCAGTACTTC
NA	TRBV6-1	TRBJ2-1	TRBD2	CASNPTSGRATEQFF	TGTGCCAGCAACCCGACTAGCGGGAGGGCCACTGAGCAGTTCTTC
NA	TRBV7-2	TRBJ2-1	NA	CASSSQGSSYNEQFF	TGTGCCAGCAGCTCCCAGGGGTCTTCCTACAATGAGCAGTTCTTC
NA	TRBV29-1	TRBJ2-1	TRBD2	CSVPGLAGDLGEQFF	TGCAGCGTGCCGGGACTAGCGGGAGATTTAGGCGAGCAGTTCTTC
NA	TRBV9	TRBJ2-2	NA	CASSPHVEVYAGELFF	TGTGCCAGCAGCCCCCACGTGGAGGTGTACGCCGGGGAGCTGTTTTTT
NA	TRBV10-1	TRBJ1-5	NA	CASSRMRGGGGPQHF	TGCGCCAGCAGTAGGATGAGAGGGGGAGGGGGGCCCCAGCATTTT
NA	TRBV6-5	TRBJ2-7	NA	CASSPRQVSYEQYF	TGTGCCAGCAGTCCCCGACAGGTCTCCTACGAGCAGTACTTC
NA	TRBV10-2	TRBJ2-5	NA	CASSAETQYF	TGCGCCAGCAGTGCCGAGACCCAGTACTTC
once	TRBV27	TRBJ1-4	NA	CASSFLQDGEKLFF	TGTGCCAGCAGTTTTTTACAGGATGGCGAAAAACTGTTTTTT
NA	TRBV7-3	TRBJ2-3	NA	CASSSPGDTQYF	TGTGCCAGCAGCTCCCCGGGAGATACGCAGTATTTT
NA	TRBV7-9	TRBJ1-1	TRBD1	CASSLGQGGITEAFF	TGTGCCAGCAGCTTGGGACAGGGGGGTATCACTGAAGCTTTCTTT
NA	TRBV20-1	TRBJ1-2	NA	CSARAGDGYTF	TGCAGTGCTAGAGCCGGGGATGGCTACACCTTC
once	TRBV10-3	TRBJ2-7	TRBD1	CAISDRGRWEQYF	TGTGCCATCAGCGACAGGGGCCGTTGGGAGCAGTACTTC
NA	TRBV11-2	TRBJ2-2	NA	CASSLDRVFFTGELFF	TGTGCCAGCAGCTTAGATCGAGTTTTCTTCACCGGGGAGCTGTTTTTT
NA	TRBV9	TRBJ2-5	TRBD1	CASSVGTGQETQYF	TGTGCCAGCAGCGTAGGGACAGGCCAAGAGACCCAGTACTTC
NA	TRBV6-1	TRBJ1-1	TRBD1	CAIQGQGAYTEAFF	TGTGCCATCCAGGGACAGGGGGCTTATACTGAAGCTTTCTTT
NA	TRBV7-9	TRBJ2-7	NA	CASSPGSGQNLYEQYF	TGTGCCAGCAGCCCCGGTTCAGGTCAAAACCTCTACGAGCAGTACTTC
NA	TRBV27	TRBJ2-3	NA	CASISRDTQYF	TGTGCCAGCATTTCTAGAGATACGCAGTATTTT
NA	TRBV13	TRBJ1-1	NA	CASSQTPRVSFF	TGTGCCAGCAGCCAAACGCCCCGGGTGTCTTTCTTT
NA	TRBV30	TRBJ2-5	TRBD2	CAWGHSSGRGGGYEETQYF	TGTGCCTGGGGGCACAGTAGCGGGAGGGGAGGAGGTTATGAAGAGACCCAGTACTTC
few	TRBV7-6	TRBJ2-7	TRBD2	CASSWLAGPYEQYF	TGTGCCAGCAGCTGGCTAGCGGGGCCCTACGAGCAGTACTTC
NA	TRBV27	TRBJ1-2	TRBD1	CASSLSTGPLYGYTF	TGTGCCAGCAGTCTATCGACAGGGCCCCTCTATGGCTACACCTTC
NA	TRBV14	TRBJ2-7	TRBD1	CASSQLGTGIHEQYF	TGTGCCAGCAGCCAATTGGGGACAGGGATCCACGAGCAGTACTTC
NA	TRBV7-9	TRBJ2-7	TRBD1	CASSARGGEAYEQYF	TGTGCCAGCAGCGCCCGAGGGGGCGAAGCCTACGAGCAGTACTTC
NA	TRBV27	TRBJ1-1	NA	CASSYRGSSEAFF	TGTGCCAGCAGTTACCGGGGTTCCAGTGAAGCTTTCTTT
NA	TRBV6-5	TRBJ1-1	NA	CASSYWGGEAFF	TGTGCCAGCAGTTACTGGGGGGGTGAGGCTTTCTTT
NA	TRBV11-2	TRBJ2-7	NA	CASSSDSWAYEQYF	TGTGCCAGCAGCTCCGATTCATGGGCCTACGAGCAGTACTTC
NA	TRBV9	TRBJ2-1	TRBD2	CASSVGLAFNEQFF	TGTGCCAGCAGCGTGGGACTAGCGTTCAATGAGCAGTTCTTC
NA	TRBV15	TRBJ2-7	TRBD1	CATRAPQGATYEQYF	TGTGCCACCAGAGCCCCTCAGGGGGCTACCTACGAGCAGTACTTC
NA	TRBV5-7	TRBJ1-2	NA	CASNPTYGYTF	TGTGCCAGCAACCCGACCTATGGCTACACCTTC
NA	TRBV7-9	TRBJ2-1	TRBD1	CASKRQGLVEYNEQFF	TGTGCCAGCAAGAGACAGGGTCTAGTCGAGTACAATGAGCAGTTCTTC
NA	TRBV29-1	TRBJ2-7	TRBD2	CSAGLAGVVEQYF	TGCAGCGCCGGACTAGCGGGAGTGGTCGAGCAGTACTTC
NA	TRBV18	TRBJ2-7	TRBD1	CASSPGTDYEQYF	TGTGCCAGCTCACCAGGGACAGACTACGAGCAGTACTTC
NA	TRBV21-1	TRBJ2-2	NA	CASSKTDSFRELFF	TGTGCCAGCAGCAAAACAGATTCTTTCCGGGAGCTGTTTTTT
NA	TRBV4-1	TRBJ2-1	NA	CASSQDPGRDNEQFF	TGCGCCAGCAGCCAAGATCCGGGCAGGGACAATGAGCAGTTCTTC
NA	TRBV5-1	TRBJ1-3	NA	CASSDRPVSGNTIYF	TGCGCCAGCAGCGACAGACCAGTTTCTGGAAACACCATATATTTT
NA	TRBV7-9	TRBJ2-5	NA	CASSKRHSQETQYF	TGTGCCAGCAGCAAAAGACATTCCCAAGAGACCCAGTACTTC
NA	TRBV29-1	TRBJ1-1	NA	CSVSANTEAFF	TGCAGCGTTTCAGCGAACACTGAAGCTTTCTTT
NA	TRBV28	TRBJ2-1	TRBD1	CASRLDRGINEQFF	TGTGCCAGCAGACTAGACAGGGGGATAAATGAGCAGTTCTTC
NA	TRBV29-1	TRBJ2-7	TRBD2	CSVGTSGKNEQYF	TGCAGCGTCGGGACTAGCGGGAAAAACGAGCAGTACTTC
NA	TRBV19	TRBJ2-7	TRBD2	CASSASGRFSPHEQYF	TGTGCCAGTAGTGCTAGCGGGAGATTTTCCCCCCACGAGCAGTACTTC
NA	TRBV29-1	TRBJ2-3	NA	CSARRDTQYF	TGCAGCGCCCGGAGAGATACGCAGTATTTT
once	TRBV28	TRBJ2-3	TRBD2	CASSRLAGPDTQYF	TGTGCCAGCAGTCGACTAGCGGGTCCGGATACGCAGTATTTT
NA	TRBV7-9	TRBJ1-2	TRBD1	CASSPPTGKNYGYTF	TGTGCCAGCAGCCCCCCGACAGGGAAGAACTATGGCTACACCTTC
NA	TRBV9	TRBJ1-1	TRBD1	CASSARTGADVAFF	TGTGCCAGCAGCGCCAGGACAGGGGCGGACGTAGCTTTCTTT